What follows are 15 T cell receptor beta chains derived from one specimen sequenced in a study of vaccination effects on CD4 cells after COVID-19. Between days 9 and 10 of culture, CD4+ T cells were separated out. PCR-confirmed SARS-CoV-2 infection occurred in the person between March and December 2020. Participants got two doses of BNT162b2 or mRNA-1273 vaccine. Some clones are missing from TCRdb's copy, which holds only in-frame ones; the method was immunoSEQ multiplex PCR. The sample comprises some 50,000 clones, about 76% of which are singletons, and about 4.9% rests with the top ten. What these receptors recognize is not known. The sample in question was CD4+ T cells from PBMCs cultured without peptide, obtained after COVID-19 vaccination. These receptor sequences come from a human donor who had a prior SARS-CoV-2 infection.

The chain combines TRBV9 with TRBJ1-1; 12 bases match TRBD1. CDR3 length equals 18 residues. V was clipped by 0 bases and J by 1 base; unmatched bases: 7. Germline CDR1 SGDLS, CDR2 YYNGEE. Here the CDR3 reads CASSVGPGTGGSNTEAFF. The DNA of the CDR3 is TGTGCCAGCAGCGTAGGCCCCGGGACAGGGGGCTCGAACACTGAAGCTTTCTTT.

A single count supports this clone. The gene calls are TRBV6-4 and TRBJ1-2, with D perhaps TRBD1 (6 bases). Germline CDR1 and CDR2: MRHNA and SNTAGT. V lost 6 bases, J lost 5 bases, and 13 bases lay in between. The length of the CDR3 is 13 residues. CDR3 residues: CASSPGALYGYTF. The CDR3 DNA sequence: TGTGCCAGCAGCCCGGGGGCCCTTTATGGCTACACCTTC.

This chain uses TRBV30 with TRBJ1-1, with 7 bases matching TRBD1. Trimming took 0 bases from V and 11 from J; bases not matched to a gene: 3. CDR1 GTSNPN and CDR2 SVGIG come from the germline V gene (reference sequence). The CDR3 has 11 residues. The CDR3 DNA reads TGTGCCTGGAGTGTAACAGGGGACGCTTTCTTT. Protein sequence: CAWSVTGDAFF.

CDR3 region: CASSTRTTNTGELFF. CDR3 bases: TGTGCCAGTAGTACGCGGACTACCAACACCGGGGAGCTGTTTTTT. The chain uses TRBV19 and TRBJ2-2, with a possible D match to TRBD2 (6 bases). Trimming took 4 bases from V and 2 from J, leaving 11 bases between them. The CDR3 is 15 amino acids. Per germline, CDR1 LNHDA and CDR2 SQIVND (reference sequence).

V and J are TRBV7-2 and TRBJ2-1; no firm D call. The CDR3 consists of 15 residues. CDR1 is SGHTA and CDR2 is FQGNSA in the germline V gene. The V end lost 4 bases, the J end lost 6 bases, and 16 bases lay between the germline ends. CDR3 coding DNA: TGTGCCAGCAGCTCAACACGACAAGCCCCCAATGAGCAGTTCTTC. This codes for CASSSTRQAPNEQFF. The entire variable domain, with the rest obtained from reference TRBV7-2 and TRBJ2-1, is as follows: GAGVSQSPSNKVTEKGKDVELRCDPISGHTALYWYRQSLGQGLEFLIYFQGNSAPDKSGLPSDRFSAERTGGSVSTLTIQRTQQEDSAVYLCASSSTRQAPNEQFFGPGTRLTVL.

This chain connects TRBV11-2 to TRBJ2-1, with D perhaps matching TRBD2 (7 bases). Trimming stripped 0 bases from V and 3 bases from J, with 15 bases between. The CDR3 covers 17 residues. CDR1 and CDR2 (germline): SGHAT, FQNNGV. In DNA, the CDR3 is TGTGCCAGCAGCTTAGATCGATGGGGGGGCTTCTACAATGAGCAGTTCTTC. Translated, it gives CASSLDRWGGFYNEQFF.

J is TRBJ1-1 and V is TRBV7-9; no clear D. V shed 1 base and J shed 1 base, with 10 bases lying between them. CDR1 is SEHNR and CDR2 is FQNEAQ in the germline V gene (reference sequence). This CDR3 has 15 residues. CDR3 coding DNA: TGTGCCAGCAGCTTAGAATGGGCAAGGAACACTGAAGCTTTCTTT. This translates into CASSLEWARNTEAFF.

CDR3 sequence (DNA): TGTGCCAGCAGCGCGTCGGGGGCGCGGTACACTGAAGCTTTCTTT. This codes for CASSASGARYTEAFF. The rearrangement joins TRBV5-4 to TRBJ1-1; a weak D match, TRBD1 (6 bases). CDR1 is SGHNT and CDR2 is YYREEE in the germline V gene (reference sequence). V lost 4 bases, J lost 3 bases, and 16 bases lay in between. CDR3 size: 15 residues.

The rearrangement links TRBV4-2 to TRBJ1-2; 8 bases are a match to TRBD1. V dropped 1 base and J dropped 4; count of bases not matched to a gene: 5. The CDR3 has 15 residues. Germline V gene lookup returns CDR1 LGHNA and CDR2 YNFKEQ. The CDR3 protein is CASSQVPGGGYGYTF. The CDR3, as DNA: TGTGCCAGCAGCCAAGTCCCAGGGGGCGGCTATGGCTACACCTTC.

The chain links TRBV5-1 to TRBJ2-3, with 12 bases aligning to TRBD2. This CDR3 is 16 amino acids long. CDR1 is SGHRS and CDR2 is YFSETQ in the germline V gene. Trimming took 4 bases from V and 4 from J; bases not matched to a gene: 7. CDR3 region: CASSILAGGGSDTQYF. CDR3 bases: TGCGCCAGCAGCATACTAGCGGGGGGCGGGTCAGATACGCAGTATTTT.

The chain combines TRBV5-4 with TRBJ2-7; D not certain. The germline V gene has CDR1 SGHNT and CDR2 YYREEE (reference sequence). This CDR3 is 14 amino acids long. Trimming stripped 2 bases from V and 6 bases from J, with 15 bases between. This CDR3 is CASSLMTNPSEQYF. CDR3 in DNA: TGTGCCAGCAGCTTAATGACAAACCCCAGCGAGCAGTACTTC. Variable domain in full (rest from reference TRBV5-4 and TRBJ2-7): ETGVTQSPTHLIKTRGQQVTLRCSSQSGHNTVSWYQQALGQGPQFIFQYYREEENGRGNFPPRFSGLQFPNYSSELNVNALELDDSALYLCASSLMTNPSEQYFGPGTRLTVT.

The chain couples TRBV15 to TRBJ1-2; 9 bases agree with TRBD1. The germline V gene encodes CDR1 LNHNV and CDR2 YYDKDF (reference sequence). The CDR3 has 15 amino acids. V lost 3 bases and J lost 9; bases outside the gene matches: 11. The chain's CDR3 is CATSREVVGQGSYTF. The CDR3 DNA follows: TGTGCCACCAGCAGGGAGGTGGTGGGACAGGGTAGCTACACCTTC.

The CDR3 loop reads CASSLEPGTYGYTF. The DNA for the CDR3 is TGCGCCAGCAGCTTGGAACCGGGTACCTATGGCTACACCTTC. The rearrangement joins TRBV5-1 to TRBJ1-2; D is undetermined. The CDR3 totals 14 residues. Trimming removed 0 bases at V and 4 bases at J, with 10 bases between. Per the germline V gene, CDR1 is SGHRS and CDR2 is YFSETQ.

A few counts support this clone. The CDR3 DNA follows: TGTGCCAGCAGCTCTAGCGGGAGAACCTACAATGAGCAGTTCTTC. Its translation: CASSSSGRTYNEQFF. The chain has TRBV11-1 and TRBJ2-1; 10 bases are a match to TRBD2. Unmatched junction bases numbered 2, after V lost 4 bases and J lost 2 bases. The CDR3 consists of 15 residues. Germline values: CDR1 SGHAT, CDR2 FQDESV (reference sequence).

The genes are TRBV6-5 and TRBJ1-2; D may be TRBD1 (6 bases). The CDR3 contains 14 residues. Trimming took 2 bases from V and 3 from J, leaving 10 bases between them. In germline, CDR1 is MNHEY, CDR2 SVGAGI. Written as DNA, the CDR3 is TGTGCCAGCAGTTACGGCAGGGGAGACTATGGCTACACCTTC. Its translation: CASSYGRGDYGYTF.